A single sample is the source of the 29 T cell receptor beta chains below, sequenced in a study of tumor-infiltrating lymphocytes in primary liver carcinoma. With a constant-region primer, TCR beta cDNA was made from approximately 510 ng of total RNA. Construction of TCR beta libraries relied on three successive nested multiplex PCR rounds employing slightly modified ARM-PCR. The first two PCR rounds used TRBV1-TRBV30 primers with a Cbeta primer, nine to ten cycles each. One entry per CDR3 protein results from TCRdb running MiXCR on the multiplex PCR reads. The sample holds roughly 80,000 distinct CDR3 sequences; roughly 71% are singletons and the top ten take about 28%. From roughly 20-30 mg of unsorted bulk tissue, DNA and RNA were co-extracted together. Sequenced sample: tumor-adjacent normal liver tissue. These receptor sequences come from a man aged 35 to 55 with primary liver carcinoma and hepatitis B virus infection.

Details on this clonotype: No DNA is shown, since the ends of the CDR3 on it are uncertain; the CDR3 is the one TCRdb lists. This rearrangement joins TRBV28 to TRBJ1-1; the table names TRBD1, a call not compared with the DNA. Germline loops: CDR1 MDHEN, CDR2 SYDVKM. The CDR3 length is 19 residues, termini included. The CDR3 loop reads CASSRKFGVGAGKNTEALF.

This clonotype was observed a single time. Given a much more abundant clone one base away, this may be a read error. The chain recombines TRBV7-9 with TRBJ2-6; D uncertain. The CDR3 length is 14 residues. Germline CDR1 SEHNR, CDR2 FQNEAQ (reference sequence). The CDR3 sequence is CVSSLVVGANVLTF. The CDR3 nucleotides are TGTGTCAGCAGCTTGGTGGTAGGGGCCAACGTCCTGACTTTC.

CDR3 amino acids: CARSTQQGGLIYEQYF. The CDR3 nucleotides read TGTGCCAGAAGTACACAACAGGGGGGACTCATTTACGAGCAGTACTTC. The genes are TRBV28 and TRBJ2-7; 8 bases align to TRBD1. The germline CDR1 and CDR2 sequences are MDHEN and SYDVKM. The CDR3 length is 16 residues. Trimming removed 9 bases from V and 4 bases from J; junction bases left unmatched: 17.

The table lists this clonotype with many counts. This sequence joins TRBV6-5 and TRBJ2-7; D is undetermined. There are 14 residues in the CDR3. Deletions cut 4 bases from V and 0 bases from J, with 10 bases between. Germline V lookup: CDR1 MNHEY, CDR2 SVGAGI. The CDR3 nucleotides read TGTGCCAGCAGTTCTACGTCGAGCTCCTACGAGCAGTACTTC. It is translated as CASSSTSSSYEQYF.

This clonotype occurred a few times. Given a much more abundant clone one base away, this may be a read error. The V gene is TRBV28, the J gene TRBJ1-5; possibly TRBD1 for D (5 bases). Per the germline V gene, CDR1 is MDHEN and CDR2 is SYDVKM. With 5 bases removed from V and 10 bases from J, the gap between germline ends came to 15 bases. CDR3 size: 13 residues. The CDR3 region is CASSLGASHPQHF. CDR3 bases: TGTGCCAGCAGTCTAGGGGCGAGTCATCCCCAGCATTTT.

This clonotype was counted only a few times. V is TRBV7-9 and J is TRBJ1-1; possibly TRBD1 for D (5 bases). The CDR3 covers 12 residues. Trimming left V 1 base short and J 11 bases short, with 11 bases between. The germline CDR1 and CDR2 sequences are SEHNR and FQNEAQ (reference sequence). The CDR3 loop reads CASSLVEGPAFF. Here the CDR3 DNA reads TGTGCCAGCAGCTTAGTGGAGGGACCGGCTTTCTTT. The whole variable domain, filled in from reference TRBV7-9 and TRBJ1-1, reads DTGVSQNPRHKITKRGQNVTFRCDPISEHNRLYWYRQTLGQGPEFLTYFQNEAQLEKSRLLSDRFSAERPKGSFSTLEIQRTEQGDSAMYLCASSLVEGPAFFGQGTRLTVV.

This clonotype has ten or more counts. The chain joins TRBV7-9 to TRBJ1-1, with 8 bases matching TRBD1. The junction had 9 bases not matched to a gene; V was cut back by 3 bases and J by 6 bases. Germline assignment: CDR1 SEHNR and CDR2 FQNEAQ (reference sequence). The CDR3 has 15 residues. The CDR3 reads CASSFAGTGDAEAFF. CDR3 nucleotides: TGTGCCAGCAGCTTTGCCGGGACAGGCGATGCTGAAGCTTTCTTT.

The chain carries TRBV6-5 and TRBJ1-4; D unresolved. Germline V lookup: CDR1 MNHEY, CDR2 SVGAGI. The CDR3 contains 14 residues. This CDR3 reads CTCRMIATNEKLFF. CDR3 DNA sequence: TGTACCTGCAGAATGATTGCAACTAATGAAAAACTGTTTTTT.

The chain employs TRBV6-1 and TRBJ2-3; D is unclear. The CDR3 consists of 14 residues. Germline V gene data show CDR1 as MNHNS and CDR2 as SASEGT. CDR3 in amino acids: CVSRTQISTDTQYF. The CDR3 DNA reads TGTGTCAGTAGAACCCAGATTAGCACAGATACGCAGTATTTT.

Of note for this clonotype: A junction boundary mismatches the germline segment, possibly from a read error. V usage is TRBV11-2 and J usage is TRBJ2-3; D gene uncertain. The CDR3 length is 14 residues. Germline CDR1 is SGHAT and CDR2 is FQNNGV. CDR3 sequence: CASSLQISTDMQYF. The CDR3 DNA follows: TGTGCCAGCAGCTTACAGATTAGCACAGATATGCAGTATTTT.

This clonotype was observed at least ten times. V and J are TRBV12-3 or TRBV12-4 and TRBJ2-1, with no clear D. V was clipped by 5 bases and J by 1 base, with 15 bases between them. This CDR3 has 16 residues. The CDR3 region is CASSPLFGRSYNEQFF. The DNA of the CDR3 is TGTGCCAGCAGTCCTTTGTTCGGACGGTCCTACAATGAGCAGTTCTTC.

On this clonotype: At one boundary the junction diverges from the germline segment, which might be a read error. The chain joins TRBV13 to TRBJ2-2, with 9 nucleotides matching TRBD2. The CDR3 totals 17 residues. Germline V CDR1 and CDR2: PRHDT, FYEKMQ (reference sequence). The CDR3 here is CVSTVGGRALRTGELFF. The CDR3 region has the DNA TGTGTCAGCACCGTCGGCGGGAGGGCCTTACGGACTGGGGAGCTGTTTTTT.

This clonotype was seen a few times. A junction boundary mismatches the germline segment, possibly from a read error. The V and J genes are TRBV29-1 and TRBJ2-1, with D tentatively TRBD1 (7 bases). Germline assignment: CDR1 SQVTM and CDR2 ANQGSEA. There are 12 residues in the CDR3. In DNA, the CDR3 is TGCGGCGCCCGTCCAGGGGGGAATGAGCGGTTCTTC. This translates into CGARPGGNERFF.

Note on this clonotype: The junction departs from the called germline gene at one end, perhaps through a read error. The V gene is TRBV11-2, the J gene TRBJ2-5; TRBD2 is a possible D gene (5 bases). This CDR3 spans 18 amino acids. Germline CDR1 and CDR2: SGHAT and FQNNGV. The CDR3 region has the DNA TGTGTCAGCAGCTTAGCGAGGCTAGCCCTGCGAAAAAAAGAGACCCAGCACTTC. This gives the protein CVSSLARLALRKKETQHF.

This clonotype was recorded only once. CDR3 sequence: CASIDMDRGLTGELFF. The CDR3 region has the DNA TGCGCCAGCATTGATATGGACAGGGGGTTAACCGGGGAGCTGTTTTTT. The gene calls are TRBV4-1 and TRBJ2-2; 10 nucleotides agree with TRBD1. Germline CDR1 and CDR2: MGHRA and YSYEKL. This CDR3 spans 16 amino acids. The ends lost 7 bases at V and 5 bases at J; junction bases unmatched: 10.

Details on this clonotype: An end of the junction does not agree with germline; a read error may underlie this. The V gene is TRBV12-3 or TRBV12-4, the J gene TRBJ2-1, with a tentative D call TRBD1 (6 bases). This CDR3 is built from 15 residues. This CDR3 reads CASNQGGASYSEQFF. DNA for the CDR3: TGTGCCAGCAATCAAGGGGGTGCTTCATACAGTGAGCAGTTCTTC.

Comment on this clonotype: A read error may produce the germline difference seen at one junction end. The chain is built from TRBV4-3 and TRBJ1-4, with TRBD1 matching over 9 bases. Germline V lookup: CDR1 LGHNA, CDR2 YSLEER. The CDR3 has 15 amino acids. CDR3 in DNA: TGCGCCAGCAACCAAGACACAGGGGGCTATGAGAAACTGTTTTTT. This translates into CASNQDTGGYEKLFF.

The chain combines TRBV4-2 with TRBJ1-2; unclear D gene. Germline lookup yields CDR1 LGHNA and CDR2 YNFKEQ. The CDR3 contains 15 residues. V was pared by 0 bases and J by 2 bases, with 10 bases between. CDR3 nucleotides: TGTGCCAGCAGCCAAGATCGTCAAGGGAACTATGGCTACACCTTC. It codes for CASSQDRQGNYGYTF.

This clonotype appeared many times. The chain is built from TRBV5-1 and TRBJ2-7, with 10 bases that match TRBD2. Germline loops: CDR1 SGHRS, CDR2 YFSETQ. The CDR3 extends over 15 amino acids. V trimming: 4 bases; J trimming: 4 bases; junction bases outside the gene matches: 8. The CDR3 DNA follows: TGCGCCAGCAGCCCGGGTCTAGCGGGAGTTTACGAGCAGTACTTC. This gives the protein CASSPGLAGVYEQYF.

In this sample, this clonotype turned up a few times. The rearrangement uses TRBV19 and TRBJ2-7, with 7 positions matching TRBD2. V trimming: 5 bases; J trimming: 2 bases; junction bases outside the gene matches: 6. Germline V gene data show CDR1 as LNHDA and CDR2 as SQIVND (reference sequence). This CDR3 is 14 amino acids long. Written as DNA, the CDR3 is TGTGCCAGTAGTTATCAAGCGGGAACCTACGAGCAGTACTTC. This encodes CASSYQAGTYEQYF.

This clonotype has more than one count but fewer than ten. Mismatch with germline at one junction end may stem from a read error. The chain recombines TRBV11-2 with TRBJ2-7; D perhaps matches TRBD1 (5 bases). The germline V gene has CDR1 SGHAT and CDR2 FQNNGV. The CDR3 totals 13 residues. CDR3: CTSSSTGIYEQYF. CDR3 coding DNA: TGTACCAGCAGCAGTACAGGAATCTACGAGCAGTACTTC.

Ten or more counts support this clonotype. The V and J genes are TRBV24-1 and TRBJ2-3; 8 nucleotides match TRBD1. Germline V gene sequence: CDR1 KGHDR, CDR2 SFDVKD. This CDR3 spans 16 amino acids. Trimming cost V 4 bases and J 5 bases; bases outside gene matches: 10. The CDR3 here is CATSEVGQGLGDTQYF. The CDR3 region has the DNA TGTGCCACCAGTGAAGTCGGACAGGGATTGGGAGATACGCAGTATTTT.

Details on this clonotype: This clone may be a read error of a much larger clone one base away. Since no conserved phenylalanine or tryptophan closes the CDR3, a read error is the likely cause. The chain is built from TRBV6-5 and TRBJ2-6, with 9 bases fitting TRBD1. In germline, CDR1 is MNHEY, CDR2 SVGAGI. The CDR3 covers 16 residues. The CDR3 spells CASSHGTGTGANALTL. The CDR3 region has the DNA TGTGCCAGCAGTCACGGGACAGGGACTGGGGCCAACGCCCTGACTCTC.

As regards this clonotype: Possible read error: a much larger clone is one base away. The V gene is TRBV5-1, the J gene TRBJ2-2; D may match TRBD1 or TRBD2 (5 bases each). The CDR3 sequence is 16 residues long. CDR1 SGHRS and CDR2 YFSETQ come from the germline V gene. Deletions cut 4 bases from V and 4 bases from J, with 17 bases between. CDR3 region: CASSHMLTTGTGELFF. The CDR3 DNA reads as TGCGCCAGCAGCCACATGCTGACTACAGGCACCGGGGAGCTGTTTTTT. The entire variable domain, with the rest obtained from reference TRBV5-1 and TRBJ2-2, is as follows: KAGVTQTPRYLIKTRGQQVTLSCSPISGHRSVSWYQQTPGQGLQFLFEYFSETQRNKGNFPGRFSGRQFSNSRSEMNVSTLELGDSALYLCASSHMLTTGTGELFFGEGSRLTVL.

The V and J genes are TRBV29-1 and TRBJ2-7; TRBD1 matches 7 bases. Losses at the gene ends were 5 bases for V and 3 bases for J; bases not matched to a gene: 7. The CDR3 length is 13 residues. Germline CDR1 is SQVTM and CDR2 is ANQGSEA. Here the CDR3 DNA reads TGCAGCGTTTCGTGGACAGGACTCTACGAGCAGTACTTC. Its protein product is CSVSWTGLYEQYF.

As concerns this clonotype: A much larger clone sits a single nucleotide away, making a read error possible. J is TRBJ2-7 and V is TRBV11-2; 8 nucleotides match TRBD1. The CDR3 is 16 amino acids. Looked up from germline, CDR1 is SGHAT and CDR2 is FQNNGV. DNA of the CDR3: TGTGTCAGCAGCATAGCAGGGGGCCCCTTTGACTACGAGCAGTACTTC. Amino acid sequence: CVSSIAGGPFDYEQYF. Supplemented by reference TRBV11-2 and TRBJ2-7, the full variable domain reads EAGVAQSPRYKIIEKRQSVAFWCNPISGHATLYWYQQILGQGPKLLIQFQNNGVVDDSQLPKDRFSAERLKGVDSTLKIQPAKLEDSAVYLCVSSIAGGPFDYEQYFGPGTRLTVT.

This clonotype was counted between two and nine times. One end of the junction does not line up with germline, which may come from a read error. The rearrangement uses TRBV13 and TRBJ2-1, with 7 bases aligning to TRBD1. Germline V gene sequence: CDR1 PRHDT, CDR2 FYEKMQ (reference sequence). The CDR3 has 16 residues. CDR3 loop: CVSSAYRDRSYNEQFF. CDR3 DNA sequence: TGTGTCAGCAGCGCCTATCGGGACAGAAGTTACAATGAGCAGTTCTTC.

Only a few counts were recorded for this clonotype. The rearrangement links TRBV2 to TRBJ2-1; D is unresolved. This CDR3 contains 14 residues. With 3 bases removed from V and 7 bases from J, the gap between germline ends came to 13 bases. Per germline, CDR1 SNHLY and CDR2 FYNNEI. The CDR3 loop reads CASSDRWMGNEQFF. DNA for the CDR3: TGTGCCAGCAGTGACCGGTGGATGGGAAATGAGCAGTTCTTC.

This clonotype appeared many times. The J gene is TRBJ2-1, the V gene TRBV30; D might be TRBD2 (7 bases). Germline lookup yields CDR1 GTSNPN and CDR2 SVGIG (reference sequence). The CDR3 is 18 amino acids. Between the trimmed V and J ends, which lost 0 bases and 2 bases, there was a span of 20 bases. The CDR3 DNA sequence: TGTGCCTGGAGTGTAGGAGGGGGTGGGGGGGCCGCCTACAATGAGCAGTTCTTC. Amino acid sequence: CAWSVGGGGGAAYNEQFF.